Presented here are 3 T cell receptor beta chains from one specimen sequenced in a study of blood T cell repertoires in COVID-19. The method was immunoSEQ multiplex PCR; TCRdb's version includes in-frame clones alone and lacks a portion of them. Of around 470,000 clones listed, 89% are singletons. Sequencing input: peripheral blood. Receptor source: a young man with COVID-19, enrolled during active disease.

The chain carries TRBV3-1 (or the pseudogene TRBV3-2) and TRBJ1-2, with D possibly being TRBD1 (6 bases). Germline V gene lookup returns CDR1 LGHDT and CDR2 YNNKEL (reference sequence). V dropped 0 bases and J dropped 4 bases, with 9 bases sitting between them. CDR3 size: 14 residues. CDR3 sequence reads: CASSQDTGTYGYTF. Written as DNA, the CDR3 is TGTGCCAGCAGCCAAGATACAGGGACCTATGGCTACACCTTC.

The gene calls are TRBV11-3 and TRBJ2-1; 9 bases align to TRBD1. Germline V gene data show CDR1 as SGHNT and CDR2 as YENEEA. V shed 5 bases and J 4 bases; nucleotides not matched to a gene: 9. This CDR3 spans 16 amino acids. CDR3 loop: CASSPPTGGFYNEQFF. CDR3 DNA sequence: TGTGCCAGCAGCCCGCCGACAGGGGGTTTTTACAATGAGCAGTTCTTC.

This chain connects TRBV13 to TRBJ2-4; D might be TRBD2 (5 bases). Germline assignment: CDR1 PRHDT and CDR2 FYEKMQ (reference sequence). The CDR3 sequence is 14 residues long. The V end was cut by 3 bases, the J end by 0 bases, with 6 bases between. The CDR3 loop reads CASSLAGAKNIQYF. The CDR3 DNA is TGTGCCAGCAGCTTGGCGGGAGCCAAAAACATTCAGTACTTC.